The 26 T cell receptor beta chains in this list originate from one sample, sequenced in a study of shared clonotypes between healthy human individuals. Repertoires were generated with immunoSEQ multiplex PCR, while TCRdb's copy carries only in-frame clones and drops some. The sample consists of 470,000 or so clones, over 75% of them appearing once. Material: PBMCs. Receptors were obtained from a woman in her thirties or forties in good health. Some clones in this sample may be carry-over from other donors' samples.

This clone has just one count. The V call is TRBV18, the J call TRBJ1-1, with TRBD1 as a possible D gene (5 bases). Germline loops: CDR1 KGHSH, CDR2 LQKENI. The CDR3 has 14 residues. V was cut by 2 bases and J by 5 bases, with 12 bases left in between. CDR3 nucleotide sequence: TGTGCCAGCTCACCAGGGCAGGGACGGACTGAAGCTTTCTTT. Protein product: CASSPGQGRTEAFF.

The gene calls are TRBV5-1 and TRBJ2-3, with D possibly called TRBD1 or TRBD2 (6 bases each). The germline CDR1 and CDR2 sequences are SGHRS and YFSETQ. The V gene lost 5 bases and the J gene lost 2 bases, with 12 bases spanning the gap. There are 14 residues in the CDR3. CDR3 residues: CASSPGAYTDTQYF. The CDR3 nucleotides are TGCGCCAGCAGTCCGGGGGCCTACACAGATACGCAGTATTTT.

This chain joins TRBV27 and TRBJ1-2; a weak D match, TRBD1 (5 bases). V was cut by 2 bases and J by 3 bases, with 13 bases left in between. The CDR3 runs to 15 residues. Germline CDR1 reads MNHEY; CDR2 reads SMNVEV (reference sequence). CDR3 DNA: TGTGCCAGCAGTTTAGCTAGGGGCGCTTACTATGGCTACACCTTC. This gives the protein CASSLARGAYYGYTF.

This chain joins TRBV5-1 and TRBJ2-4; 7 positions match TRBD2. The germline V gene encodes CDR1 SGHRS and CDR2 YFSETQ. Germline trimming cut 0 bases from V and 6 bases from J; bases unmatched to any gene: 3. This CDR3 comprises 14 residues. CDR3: CASSLEGTTNIQYF. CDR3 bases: TGCGCCAGCAGCTTGGAGGGGACTACAAACATTCAGTACTTC.

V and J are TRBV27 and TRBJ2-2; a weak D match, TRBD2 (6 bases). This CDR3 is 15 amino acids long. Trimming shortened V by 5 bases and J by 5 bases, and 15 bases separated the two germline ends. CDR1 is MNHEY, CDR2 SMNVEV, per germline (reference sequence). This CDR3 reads CASSPLPGRTGELFF. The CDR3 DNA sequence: TGTGCCAGCAGTCCACTCCCAGGGAGGACCGGGGAGCTGTTTTTT.

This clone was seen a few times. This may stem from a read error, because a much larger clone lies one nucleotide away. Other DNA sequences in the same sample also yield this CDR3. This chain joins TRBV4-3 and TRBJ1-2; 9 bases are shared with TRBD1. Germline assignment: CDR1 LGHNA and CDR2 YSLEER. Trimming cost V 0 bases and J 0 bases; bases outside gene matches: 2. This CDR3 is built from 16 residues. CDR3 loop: CASSQERQGANYGYTF. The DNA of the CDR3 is TGCGCCAGCAGCCAAGAAAGACAGGGGGCTAACTATGGCTACACCTTC.

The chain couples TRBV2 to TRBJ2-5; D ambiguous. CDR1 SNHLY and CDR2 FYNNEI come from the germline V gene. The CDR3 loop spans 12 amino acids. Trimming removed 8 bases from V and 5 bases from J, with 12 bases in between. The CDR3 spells CASGYTWETQYF. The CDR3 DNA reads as TGTGCCAGCGGATATACTTGGGAGACCCAGTACTTC.

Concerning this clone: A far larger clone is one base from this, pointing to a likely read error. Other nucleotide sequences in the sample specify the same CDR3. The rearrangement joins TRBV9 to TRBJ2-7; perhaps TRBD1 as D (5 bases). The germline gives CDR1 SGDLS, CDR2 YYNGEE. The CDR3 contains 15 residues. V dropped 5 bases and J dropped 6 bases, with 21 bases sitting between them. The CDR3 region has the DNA TGTGCCAGCAGTGCACAATTCGACAGTAACGGCGAGCAGTACTTC. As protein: CASSAQFDSNGEQYF.

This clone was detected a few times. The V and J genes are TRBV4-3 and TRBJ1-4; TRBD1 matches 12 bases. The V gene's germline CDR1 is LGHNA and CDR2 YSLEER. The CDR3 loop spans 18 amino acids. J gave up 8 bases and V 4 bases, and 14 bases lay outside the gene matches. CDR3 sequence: CASSLRPPGQGAQEKLFF. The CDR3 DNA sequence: TGCGCCAGCAGCCTACGCCCACCGGGACAGGGGGCGCAGGAAAAACTGTTTTTT.

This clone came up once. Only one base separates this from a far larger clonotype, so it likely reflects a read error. DNA of the CDR3: TGTGCCAGCAGCTACGAGCGGACATACCACTATGGCTACACCTTC. Its protein is CASSYERTYHYGYTF. The gene calls are TRBV5-6 and TRBJ1-2; maybe TRBD1 (5 bases). Trimming took off 3 bases at V and 3 bases at J, with 15 bases between the two ends. CDR1 SGHDT and CDR2 YYEEEE come from the germline V gene. The CDR3 has 15 residues.

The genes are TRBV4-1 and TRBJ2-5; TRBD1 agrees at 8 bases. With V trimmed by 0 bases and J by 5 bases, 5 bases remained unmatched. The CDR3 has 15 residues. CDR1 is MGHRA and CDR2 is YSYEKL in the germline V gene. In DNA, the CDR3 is TGCGCCAGCAGCCAAGACAGGGGGCGAGTGGAGACCCAGTACTTC. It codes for CASSQDRGRVETQYF.

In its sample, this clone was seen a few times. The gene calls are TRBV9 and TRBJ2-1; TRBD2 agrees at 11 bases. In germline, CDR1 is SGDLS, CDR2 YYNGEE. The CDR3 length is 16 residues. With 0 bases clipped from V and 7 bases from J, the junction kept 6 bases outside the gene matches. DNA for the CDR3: TGTGCCAGCAGCGTAGTGCCCACTAGCGGGAGAAATGAGCAGTTCTTC. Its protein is CASSVVPTSGRNEQFF.

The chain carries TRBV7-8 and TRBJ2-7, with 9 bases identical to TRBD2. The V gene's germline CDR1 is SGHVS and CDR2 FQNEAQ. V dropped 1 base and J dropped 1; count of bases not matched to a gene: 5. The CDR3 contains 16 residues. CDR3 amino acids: CASSLVPTSGSYEQYF. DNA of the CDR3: TGTGCCAGCAGCTTAGTTCCGACTAGCGGTTCCTACGAGCAGTACTTC.

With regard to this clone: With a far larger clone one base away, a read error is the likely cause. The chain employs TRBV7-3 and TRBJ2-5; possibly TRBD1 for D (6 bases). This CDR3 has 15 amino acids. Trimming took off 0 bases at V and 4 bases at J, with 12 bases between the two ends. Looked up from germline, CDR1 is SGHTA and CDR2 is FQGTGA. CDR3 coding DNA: TGTGCCAGCAGCTTAACGCCGGGACACGTAGAGACCCAGTACTTC. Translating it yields CASSLTPGHVETQYF.

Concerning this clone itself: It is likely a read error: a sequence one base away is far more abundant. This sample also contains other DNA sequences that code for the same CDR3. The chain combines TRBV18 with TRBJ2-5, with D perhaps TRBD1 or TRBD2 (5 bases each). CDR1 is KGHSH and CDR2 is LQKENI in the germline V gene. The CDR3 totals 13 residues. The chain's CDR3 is CASSPRDGETQYF. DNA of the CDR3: TGTGCAAGCTCACCCAGGGACGGGGAGACCCAGTACTTC.

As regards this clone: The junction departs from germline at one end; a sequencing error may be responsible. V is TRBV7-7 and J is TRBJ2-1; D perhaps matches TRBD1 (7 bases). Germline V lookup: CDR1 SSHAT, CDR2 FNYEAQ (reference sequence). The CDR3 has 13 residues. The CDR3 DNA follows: TGTGCTAGCAGCCCAGGGGGGTACAATGAGCAGTTCTTC. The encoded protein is CASSPGGYNEQFF. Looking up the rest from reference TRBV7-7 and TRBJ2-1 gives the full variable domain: GAGVSQSPRYKVTKRGQDVTLRCDPISSHATLYWYQQALGQGPEFLTYFNYEAQPDKSGLPSDRFSAERPEGSISTLTIQRTEQRDSAMYRCASSPGGYNEQFFGPGTRLTVL.

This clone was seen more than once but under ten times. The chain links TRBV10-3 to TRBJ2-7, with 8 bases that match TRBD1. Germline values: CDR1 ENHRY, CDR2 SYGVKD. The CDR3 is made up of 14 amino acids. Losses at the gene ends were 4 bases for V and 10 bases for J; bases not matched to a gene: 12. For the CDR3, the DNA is TGTGCCATCAGTGGGGACAGGACCCCTAAGGGACAGTACTTC. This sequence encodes CAISGDRTPKGQYF.

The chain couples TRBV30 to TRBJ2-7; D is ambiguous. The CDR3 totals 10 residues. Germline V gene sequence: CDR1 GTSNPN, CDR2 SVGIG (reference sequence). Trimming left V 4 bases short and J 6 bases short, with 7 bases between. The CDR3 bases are TGTGCCTGGAAAGGCCTCGAGCAGTACTTC. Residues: CAWKGLEQYF.

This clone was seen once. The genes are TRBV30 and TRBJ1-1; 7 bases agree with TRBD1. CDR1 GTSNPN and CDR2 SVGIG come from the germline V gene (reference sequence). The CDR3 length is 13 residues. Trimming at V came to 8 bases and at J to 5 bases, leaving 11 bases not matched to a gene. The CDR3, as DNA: TGTGCCCACAAGACAGGGATCGGTACTGAAGCTTTCTTT. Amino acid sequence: CAHKTGIGTEAFF.

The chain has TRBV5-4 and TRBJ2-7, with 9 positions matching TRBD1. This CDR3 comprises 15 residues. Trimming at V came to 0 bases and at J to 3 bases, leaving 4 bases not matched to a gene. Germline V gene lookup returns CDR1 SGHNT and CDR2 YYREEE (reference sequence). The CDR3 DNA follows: TGTGCCAGCAGCTTGGTGACAGGGGGATTCTACGAGCAGTACTTC. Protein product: CASSLVTGGFYEQYF. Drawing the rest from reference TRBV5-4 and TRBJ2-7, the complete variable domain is ETGVTQSPTHLIKTRGQQVTLRCSSQSGHNTVSWYQQALGQGPQFIFQYYREEENGRGNFPPRFSGLQFPNYSSELNVNALELDDSALYLCASSLVTGGFYEQYFGPGTRLTVT.

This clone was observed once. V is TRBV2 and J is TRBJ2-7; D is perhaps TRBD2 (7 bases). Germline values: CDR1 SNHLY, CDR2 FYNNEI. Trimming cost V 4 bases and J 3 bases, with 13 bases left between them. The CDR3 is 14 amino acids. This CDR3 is CASSVDGGLYEQYF. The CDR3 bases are TGTGCCAGCAGTGTCGACGGGGGGCTCTACGAGCAGTACTTC.

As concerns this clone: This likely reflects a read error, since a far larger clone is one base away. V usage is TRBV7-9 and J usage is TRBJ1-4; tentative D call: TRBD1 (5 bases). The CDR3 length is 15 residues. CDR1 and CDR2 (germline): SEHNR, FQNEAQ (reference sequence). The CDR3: CASSTGDGTSEKLFF. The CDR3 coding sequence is TGTGCCAGCAGCACCGGGGACGGAACTAGTGAAAAACTGTTTTTT.

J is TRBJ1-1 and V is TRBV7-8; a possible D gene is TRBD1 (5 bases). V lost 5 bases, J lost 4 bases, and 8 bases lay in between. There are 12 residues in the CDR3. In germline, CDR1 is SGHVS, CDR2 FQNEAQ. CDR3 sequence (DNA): TGTGCCAGCAGCCGGAGGGGCACTGAAGCTTTCTTT. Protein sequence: CASSRRGTEAFF.

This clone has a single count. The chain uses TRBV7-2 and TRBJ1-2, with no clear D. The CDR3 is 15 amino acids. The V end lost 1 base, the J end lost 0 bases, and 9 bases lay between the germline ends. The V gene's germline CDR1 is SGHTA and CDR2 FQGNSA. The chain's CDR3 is CASSLVALTNYGYTF. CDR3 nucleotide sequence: TGTGCCAGCAGCTTAGTGGCACTAACTAACTATGGCTACACCTTC.

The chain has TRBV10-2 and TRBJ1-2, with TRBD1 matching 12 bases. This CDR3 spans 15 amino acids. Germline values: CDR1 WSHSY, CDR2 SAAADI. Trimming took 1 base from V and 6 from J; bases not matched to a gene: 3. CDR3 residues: CASSEWGQGADGYTF. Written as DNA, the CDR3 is TGCGCCAGCAGTGAGTGGGGACAGGGGGCGGATGGCTACACCTTC.

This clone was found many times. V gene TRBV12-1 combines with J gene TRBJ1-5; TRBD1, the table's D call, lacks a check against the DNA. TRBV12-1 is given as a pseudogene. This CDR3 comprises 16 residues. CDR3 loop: CASSETGNYSNQPQHF. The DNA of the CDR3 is TGTGCCAGCAGCGAAACAGGGAACTATAGCAATCAGCCCCAGCATTTT.